These T cell receptor beta chains were read from a single sample in a study of blood T cell repertoires in COVID-19. Method: immunoSEQ multiplex PCR; TCRdb's copy keeps in-frame clones and lacks some. The table includes 200,000 to 300,000 clones, 85% to 90% detected once. Sequencing was performed on PBMCs or T cells enriched from blood (not recorded which). These receptors were obtained from a young woman with acute COVID-19. Both conserved end residues are part of each CDR3. Fields, in order: D gene, clone size, J gene, V gene, CDR3 DNA, CDR3 protein. D genes are given only for firm matches. Clone size, where shown, is once, few, many, or a class for clones that have expanded.

D: -; size: -; J: TRBJ2-7; V: TRBV5-1; DNA: TGCGCCAGCAGCTTGGTAGGCGCAGGGAACCCCTACGAGCAGTACTTC; CDR3: CASSLVGAGNPYEQYF
D: -; size: -; J: TRBJ1-2; V: TRBV12-3/TRBV12-4; DNA: TGTGCCAGCAGTTTAGGAAGCTACTATGGCTACACCTTC; CDR3: CASSLGSYYGYTF
D: TRBD1; size: once; J: TRBJ1-2; V: TRBV5-1; DNA: TGCGCCAGCAGCCAACTAGACAGGGGAAACTATGGCTACACCTTC; CDR3: CASSQLDRGNYGYTF
D: -; size: -; J: TRBJ2-7; V: TRBV30; DNA: TGTGCCTGGAGTCACCCGGCAGGCCGGGGGGAGCAGTACTTC; CDR3: CAWSHPAGRGEQYF
D: TRBD1; size: -; J: TRBJ2-7; V: TRBV19; DNA: TGTGCCAGTAGTATGCCCGGGACAGGGGTGTACGAGCAGTACTTC; CDR3: CASSMPGTGVYEQYF
D: -; size: few; J: TRBJ1-4; V: TRBV4-2; DNA: TGTGCCAGCAGCCAAGATCCGGGACAACCGGCTAATGAAAAACTGTTTTTT; CDR3: CASSQDPGQPANEKLFF
D: TRBD1; size: -; J: TRBJ1-6; V: TRBV28; DNA: TGTGCCAGCAGCTTTACAGGGGTGGTCGATAATTCACCCCTCCACTTT; CDR3: CASSFTGVVDNSPLHF
D: -; size: few; J: TRBJ1-5; V: TRBV4-1; DNA: TGCGCCAGCAGCCAAGATCAGGGTCCGCCTAGCAATCAGCCCCAGCATTTT; CDR3: CASSQDQGPPSNQPQHF
D: -; size: -; J: TRBJ1-3; V: TRBV23-1; DNA: TGCGCCAGCAAATCCCAGGGTACCGCGGACACCATATATTTT; CDR3: CASKSQGTADTIYF
D: -; size: once; J: TRBJ2-3; V: TRBV6-5; DNA: TGTGCCAGCAGTAACCGGGACACAAGCACAGATACGCAGTATTTT; CDR3: CASSNRDTSTDTQYF
D: -; size: once; J: TRBJ2-7; V: TRBV7-7; DNA: TGTGCCAGCAGCTTAGATCCGGGGGCCTACGAGCAGTACTTC; CDR3: CASSLDPGAYEQYF
D: TRBD1; size: -; J: TRBJ1-6; V: TRBV28; DNA: TGTGCCAGCAGTTTATGGACAGGGAATTCACCCCTCCACTTT; CDR3: CASSLWTGNSPLHF
D: -; size: -; J: TRBJ2-2; V: TRBV30; DNA: TGTGCCTGGAGTGTACACGCCACCGGGGAGCTGTTTTTT; CDR3: CAWSVHATGELFF
D: -; size: -; J: TRBJ1-5; V: TRBV7-9; DNA: TGTGCCAGCAGCTTGGGGCGCATGGGGGGGGCCCAGCATTTT; CDR3: CASSLGRMGGAQHF
D: -; size: -; J: TRBJ1-2; V: TRBV30; DNA: TGTGCCTCCCCCAGGAGGTCCGATCCCATTATTTATGGCTACACCTTC; CDR3: CASPRRSDPIIYGYTF
D: -; size: -; J: TRBJ1-4; V: TRBV12-3/TRBV12-4; DNA: TGTGCCAGCAGTCCCCTTAATGAAAAACTGTTTTTT; CDR3: CASSPLNEKLFF
D: -; size: -; J: TRBJ1-4; V: TRBV4-1; DNA: TGCGCCAGCAGCCAGGGCACAGGGTCGGGTAGGTTTTTT; CDR3: CASSQGTGSGRFF
D: -; size: -; J: TRBJ1-5; V: TRBV7-2; DNA: TGTGCCAGCAGCTTAACCTTTAGGCCCCAGCATTTT; CDR3: CASSLTFRPQHF
D: -; size: -; J: TRBJ2-7; V: TRBV14; DNA: TGTGCCAGCAGCCAGGTTACAGGTACCTACGAGCAGTACTTC; CDR3: CASSQVTGTYEQYF
D: -; size: -; J: TRBJ1-3; V: TRBV19; DNA: TGTGCCAGTTGGACAGACATCTCTGGAAACACCATATATTTT; CDR3: CASWTDISGNTIYF
D: -; size: few; J: TRBJ1-1; V: TRBV6-5; DNA: TGTGCCAGCAGACTAGGAAAGGACACTGAAGCTTTCTTT; CDR3: CASRLGKDTEAFF
D: TRBD2; size: -; J: TRBJ2-2; V: TRBV2; DNA: TGTGCCAGCACCTGGACTAGCGGGGGCCTAAACACCGGGGAGCTGTTTTTT; CDR3: CASTWTSGGLNTGELFF
D: TRBD2; size: -; J: TRBJ2-1; V: TRBV7-2; DNA: TGTGCCAGCAGCCCCGGGACTAATTTCGGGGAGCAGTTCTTC; CDR3: CASSPGTNFGEQFF
D: -; size: -; J: TRBJ1-2; V: TRBV28; DNA: TGTGCCAGCAGTTACTCAGGGTATGGCTACACCTTC; CDR3: CASSYSGYGYTF
D: TRBD2; size: -; J: TRBJ2-2; V: TRBV4-1; DNA: TGCGCCAGCAGGGGAGAGCGGGGGGGCGTCAGCACCGGGGAGCTGTTTTTT; CDR3: CASRGERGGVSTGELFF
D: TRBD1; size: -; J: TRBJ1-1; V: TRBV19; DNA: TGTGCCAGTAGTATTCCTACAGGGGGCGTTAACGCTGAAGCTTTCTTT; CDR3: CASSIPTGGVNAEAFF
D: -; size: -; J: TRBJ2-3; V: TRBV27; DNA: TGTGCCAGCTCTGGGAGAAGGGAAACAGATACGCAGTATTTT; CDR3: CASSGRRETDTQYF
D: TRBD1; size: -; J: TRBJ1-2; V: TRBV6-1; DNA: TGTGCCAGCAGTGTGGGTGGGACAGGGCGAGGGGATGGCTACACCTTC; CDR3: CASSVGGTGRGDGYTF
D: TRBD1; size: -; J: TRBJ2-5; V: TRBV28; DNA: TGTGCCAGCAGTTTCCTAGGGGGACAGGTCCAAGAGACCCAGTACTTC; CDR3: CASSFLGGQVQETQYF
D: -; size: -; J: TRBJ2-5; V: TRBV5-6; DNA: TGTGCCAGCACTTCCGGGGTGCAAGAGACCCAGTACTTC; CDR3: CASTSGVQETQYF
D: -; size: -; J: TRBJ1-2; V: TRBV6-5; DNA: TGTGCCAGCAGTAGCCCTCAGGGCTGGAGCTATGGCTACACCTTC; CDR3: CASSSPQGWSYGYTF
D: -; size: -; J: TRBJ1-5; V: TRBV5-1; DNA: TGCGCCCGACGGTGGGCTGTTGATAGCAATCAGCCCCAGCATTTT; CDR3: CARRWAVDSNQPQHF
D: TRBD2; size: few; J: TRBJ2-5; V: TRBV4-1; DNA: TGCGCCAGCAGCCAAGAGGGGGGACTAGCGGAGACCCAGTACTTC; CDR3: CASSQEGGLAETQYF
D: -; size: -; J: TRBJ2-7; V: TRBV5-6; DNA: TGTGCCAGCAGCCCGACGGGGGTCCTCGAGCAGTACTTC; CDR3: CASSPTGVLEQYF
D: TRBD2; size: -; J: TRBJ2-5; V: TRBV6-5; DNA: TGTGCCAGCAGGGGAGCGGGGTTGGTTCAAGAGACCCAGTACTTC; CDR3: CASRGAGLVQETQYF
D: -; size: once; J: TRBJ2-2; V: TRBV5-8; DNA: TGTGCCAGCAGCTTGTCGTGGGGCGTGAACACCGGGGAGCTGTTTTTT; CDR3: CASSLSWGVNTGELFF
D: -; size: -; J: TRBJ2-2; V: TRBV9; DNA: TGTGCCAGCAGCGCCCTCGGGGAGCTGTTTTTT; CDR3: CASSALGELFF
D: -; size: -; J: TRBJ1-5; V: TRBV30; DNA: TGTGCCTGGAGTGACAGGGCCGATCAGCCCCAGCATTTT; CDR3: CAWSDRADQPQHF
D: -; size: -; J: TRBJ1-5; V: TRBV19; DNA: TGTGCCAGTAGTATAGCCTCCAGGGCGCCCCAGCATTTT; CDR3: CASSIASRAPQHF
D: -; size: -; J: TRBJ1-2; V: TRBV12-3/TRBV12-4; DNA: TGTGCCAGCAGTTTGGTGGCAGCGTATGGCTACACCTTC; CDR3: CASSLVAAYGYTF
D: TRBD1; size: -; J: TRBJ1-6; V: TRBV19; DNA: TGTGCCAGTAATCCGGGACAGGGGAGGGAATCACCCCTCCACTTT; CDR3: CASNPGQGRESPLHF
D: TRBD1; size: -; J: TRBJ1-2; V: TRBV7-9; DNA: TGTGCCAGCAGTTGGACAGGAACGCCTCCCGCCAGCTATGGCTACACCTTC; CDR3: CASSWTGTPPASYGYTF
D: TRBD1; size: -; J: TRBJ2-6; V: TRBV7-3; DNA: TGTGCCAGCAGCTCGCGACAGGGGCGCTCTGGGGCCAACGTCCTGACTTTC; CDR3: CASSSRQGRSGANVLTF
D: TRBD1; size: -; J: TRBJ2-2; V: TRBV6-5; DNA: TGTGCCAGCAGTTACCTTGGGACAGGGGCCGGGGAGCTGTTTTTT; CDR3: CASSYLGTGAGELFF
D: -; size: -; J: TRBJ1-4; V: TRBV30; DNA: TGTGCCTGGAGTCCTGGAAAGACAGGACTTCCTTACGAAAAACTGTTTTTT; CDR3: CAWSPGKTGLPYEKLFF
D: -; size: -; J: TRBJ2-1; V: TRBV6-4; DNA: TGTGCCAGCAGCTTCGAAGCGGACAATGAGCAGTTCTTC; CDR3: CASSFEADNEQFF
D: -; size: -; J: TRBJ2-3; V: TRBV4-1; DNA: TGCGCCAGCAGCTCCCCGTGGGCACCTGATACGCAGTATTTT; CDR3: CASSSPWAPDTQYF
D: -; size: -; J: TRBJ1-1; V: TRBV4-1; DNA: TGCGCCAGCAGCCAAGGGATCGAGCGGGGCACTGAAGCTTTCTTT; CDR3: CASSQGIERGTEAFF
D: -; size: -; J: TRBJ1-5; V: TRBV19; DNA: TGTGCCAGTAGTATAGGCTACAATCAGCCCCAGCATTTT; CDR3: CASSIGYNQPQHF
D: -; size: -; J: TRBJ1-1; V: TRBV5-4; DNA: TGTGCCAGCAGCTTCGTCGGGGGGTGGAACACTGAAGCTTTCTTT; CDR3: CASSFVGGWNTEAFF
D: TRBD1; size: -; J: TRBJ1-4; V: TRBV5-1; DNA: TGCGCCAGCAGCATTGGACAGGGGGTAACTAATGAAAAACTGTTTTTT; CDR3: CASSIGQGVTNEKLFF
D: -; size: -; J: TRBJ2-1; V: TRBV6-5; DNA: TGTGCCAGCAGTTATTCAGGTACCGGGAATGGGCAGTTCTTC; CDR3: CASSYSGTGNGQFF
D: TRBD1; size: -; J: TRBJ1-3; V: TRBV7-2; DNA: TGTGCCAGCAGCTACAGGACAGGGTTCTCTGGAAACACCATATATTTT; CDR3: CASSYRTGFSGNTIYF
D: -; size: -; J: TRBJ1-6; V: TRBV19; DNA: TGTGCCAGTAGGGGGCTCGGGTCACCCCTCCACTTT; CDR3: CASRGLGSPLHF
D: -; size: -; J: TRBJ1-1; V: TRBV4-1; DNA: TGCGCCAGCAGCCAAGGTAACAGTAAGAACACTGAAGCTTTCTTT; CDR3: CASSQGNSKNTEAFF
D: -; size: -; J: TRBJ2-7; V: TRBV5-1; DNA: TGCGCCAGCAGCGGGAGCTCCTACGAGCAGTACTTC; CDR3: CASSGSSYEQYF
D: -; size: few; J: TRBJ2-5; V: TRBV4-3; DNA: TGCGCCAGCAGCCAAGATGAGCGCTACGGTACGGAGACCCAGTACTTC; CDR3: CASSQDERYGTETQYF
D: TRBD1; size: -; J: TRBJ1-4; V: TRBV6-5; DNA: TGTGCCAGCAGTTACTCAGGAGGGGGCCAAGAAAAACTGTTTTTT; CDR3: CASSYSGGGQEKLFF
D: TRBD1; size: once; J: TRBJ2-1; V: TRBV7-6; DNA: TGTGCCAGCAAACCCGGGACAGGGGGTCTCTTGGTTGTCGATGAGCAGTTCTTC; CDR3: CASKPGTGGLLVVDEQFF